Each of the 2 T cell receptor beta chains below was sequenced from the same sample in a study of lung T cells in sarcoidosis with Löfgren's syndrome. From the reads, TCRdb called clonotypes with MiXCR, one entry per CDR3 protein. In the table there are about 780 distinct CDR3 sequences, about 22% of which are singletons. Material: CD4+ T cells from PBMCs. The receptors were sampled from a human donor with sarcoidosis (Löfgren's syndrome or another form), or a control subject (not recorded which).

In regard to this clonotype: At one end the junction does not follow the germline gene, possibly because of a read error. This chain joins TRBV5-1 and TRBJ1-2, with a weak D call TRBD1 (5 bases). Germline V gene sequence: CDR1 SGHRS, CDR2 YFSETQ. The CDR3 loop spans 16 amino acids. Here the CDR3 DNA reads TGCGCCATCAGCTTGGCCGCGGGCCCGCAAGGGGAGGGCTACACCTTC. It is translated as CAISLAAGPQGEGYTF.

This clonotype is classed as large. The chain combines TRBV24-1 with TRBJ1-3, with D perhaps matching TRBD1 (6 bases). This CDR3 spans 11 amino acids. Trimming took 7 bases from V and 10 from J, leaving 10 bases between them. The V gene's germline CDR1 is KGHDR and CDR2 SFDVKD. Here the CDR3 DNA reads TGTGCCACCAGCTCCGGACAGACCATATATTTT. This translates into CATSSGQTIYF.